Listed here are 17 T cell receptor beta chains from one sample, sequenced in a study of blood T cell repertoires in COVID-19. The assay was immunoSEQ multiplex PCR, and TCRdb's table has in-frame clones only and misses some. This sample has fewer than 400,000 clones, with around 90% found just once. The sample was PBMCs or T cells enriched from blood (not recorded which). These receptors were obtained from a man aged 25 to 45 who had recovered from COVID-19.

The rearrangement joins TRBV28 to TRBJ1-1, with D possibly TRBD1 on 6 matching bases. The germline V and J ends were trimmed by 5 bases and 6 bases, with 22 bases remaining between them. In germline, CDR1 is MDHEN, CDR2 SYDVKM. This CDR3 has 16 residues. The CDR3: CASSARTYGQIPEAFF. The CDR3 DNA reads TGTGCCAGCAGTGCCCGAACCTATGGACAGATCCCTGAAGCTTTCTTT.

The CDR3 spells CAGGDPRETQYF. The DNA for the CDR3 is TGTGCCGGCGGGGATCCGCGGGAGACCCAGTACTTC. The chain links TRBV2 to TRBJ2-5; perhaps TRBD2 as D (6 bases). Germline V gene sequence: CDR1 SNHLY, CDR2 FYNNEI. This CDR3 region has 12 residues. The germline V and J ends were trimmed by 11 bases and 5 bases, with 15 bases remaining between them.

This chain connects TRBV7-9 to TRBJ2-1; TRBD2 agrees at 10 bases. CDR3 length equals 16 residues. Per the germline V gene, CDR1 is SEHNR and CDR2 is FQNEAQ (reference sequence). V gave up 5 bases and J gave up 0 bases; unmatched junction bases: 4. The chain's CDR3 is CASSERGGSSYNEQFF. CDR3 sequence (DNA): TGTGCCAGCAGCGAGCGGGGGGGGAGCTCCTACAATGAGCAGTTCTTC.

The chain couples TRBV7-6 to TRBJ1-2; possible D gene TRBD1, 5 bases. V was trimmed by 1 base and J by 8 bases, leaving 20 bases between them. Germline lookup yields CDR1 SGHVS and CDR2 FNYEAQ. CDR3 size: 16 residues. The chain's CDR3 is CASSLGPGRDSRGYTF. DNA for the CDR3: TGTGCCAGCAGCTTAGGGCCAGGGAGGGACTCACGAGGCTACACCTTC.

The chain employs TRBV6-5 and TRBJ2-7, with 9 bases matching TRBD1. Germline CDR1 reads MNHEY; CDR2 reads SVGAGI. There are 14 residues in the CDR3. V shed 6 bases and J 1 base; nucleotides not matched to a gene: 4. CDR3 region: CASSGTGKSYEQYF. Written as DNA, the CDR3 is TGTGCCAGCAGCGGGACAGGGAAATCCTACGAGCAGTACTTC.

V and J are TRBV2 and TRBJ2-3, with 13 nucleotides matching TRBD2. After removal of 4 bases from V and 6 bases from J, the junction contained 4 bases not matched to a gene. This CDR3 contains 15 residues. Germline V gene data show CDR1 as SNHLY and CDR2 as FYNNEI. CDR3 bases: TGTGCCAGCAGTGGGACTAGCGGGGGATCGGATACGCAGTATTTT. This sequence encodes CASSGTSGGSDTQYF.

This chain joins TRBV12-3 or TRBV12-4 and TRBJ2-7; tentatively, D is TRBD2 (6 bases). The CDR3 consists of 13 residues. V lost 3 bases, J lost 6 bases, and 12 bases lay in between. The CDR3 DNA sequence: TGTGCCAGCAGTTTTGAACTAGCCGGCGAGCAGTACTTC. This codes for CASSFELAGEQYF.

The gene calls are TRBV2 and TRBJ2-7; 7 nucleotides line up with TRBD2. Germline V CDR1 and CDR2: SNHLY, FYNNEI. The CDR3 has 11 amino acids. The V and J ends lost 4 bases and 11 bases, in that order; junction bases with no gene match: 5. CDR3 DNA sequence: TGTGCCAGCAGTGGCCGGGAGGTGAAGTACTTC. As protein: CASSGREVKYF.

The rearrangement links TRBV24-1 to TRBJ1-5; unclear D gene. The germline CDR1 and CDR2 sequences are KGHDR and SFDVKD. CDR3 length equals 17 residues. Trimming took off 0 bases at V and 0 bases at J, with 11 bases between the two ends. CDR3 in amino acids: CATSDLPARHSNQPQHF. The CDR3 DNA sequence: TGTGCCACCAGTGATTTGCCGGCCAGACATAGCAATCAGCCCCAGCATTTT.

This clone was seen only once. The genes are TRBV5-1 and TRBJ2-7; TRBD1 aligns across 8 bases. The CDR3 extends over 12 amino acids. The germline V gene has CDR1 SGHRS and CDR2 YFSETQ. V lost 3 bases, J lost 5 bases, and 1 base stayed unmatched. The CDR3: CASSWTGNEQYF. CDR3 nucleotides: TGCGCCAGCAGCTGGACAGGGAACGAGCAGTACTTC. Combining the CDR3 with reference TRBV5-1 and TRBJ2-7 gives the whole variable domain KAGVTQTPRYLIKTRGQQVTLSCSPISGHRSVSWYQQTPGQGLQFLFEYFSETQRNKGNFPGRFSGRQFSNSRSEMNVSTLELGDSALYLCASSWTGNEQYFGPGTRLTVT.

The chain combines TRBV5-1 with TRBJ2-1; 7 bases are a match to TRBD1. The germline gives CDR1 SGHRS, CDR2 YFSETQ. The CDR3 runs 17 residues. The ends lost 0 bases at V and 2 bases at J; junction bases unmatched: 8. In nucleotides, the CDR3 is TGCGCCAGCAGCTTGGAAGGGGTAGGGGGCCCCTACAATGAGCAGTTCTTC. Amino acids: CASSLEGVGGPYNEQFF.

The chain employs TRBV6-6 and TRBJ1-5; maybe TRBD1 (6 bases). CDR1 and CDR2 from the germline V gene are MNHNY and SVGAGI (reference sequence). Trimming took off 4 bases at V and 6 bases at J, with 16 bases between the two ends. This CDR3 is built from 15 residues. CDR3 bases: TGTGCCAGCAGTTGGGGACAAACTCGGTTTCAGCCCCAGCATTTT. Amino acid sequence: CASSWGQTRFQPQHF.

The V gene is TRBV19, the J gene TRBJ1-1; D remains unclear. V was trimmed by 3 bases and J by 7 bases, leaving 15 bases between them. The CDR3 has 14 amino acids. Per the germline V gene, CDR1 is LNHDA and CDR2 is SQIVND (reference sequence). This chain's CDR3 is CASSIRGLGGEAFF. DNA for the CDR3: TGTGCCAGTAGTATTCGAGGGTTGGGAGGTGAAGCTTTCTTT.

This chain uses TRBV6-5 with TRBJ1-1, with D maybe TRBD1 (5 bases). The CDR3 loop spans 14 amino acids. Germline loops: CDR1 MNHEY, CDR2 SVGAGI. Trimming left V 6 bases short and J 5 bases short, with 16 bases between. The CDR3 sequence: CASRGIGEGTEAFF. CDR3 nucleotides: TGTGCCAGCAGAGGTATAGGGGAAGGAACTGAAGCTTTCTTT.

The genes are TRBV21-1 and TRBJ2-1; the table's TRBD2 call for D was not verified on the DNA. TRBV21-1 is flagged as a pseudogene. The CDR3 sequence is 22 residues long. The CDR3 region has the DNA TGTGCCAGCAAAGAGGGTGGTCGCCTAGCGGGGGGGCCTTTGAGCTCCTACAATGAGCAGTTCTTC. Translating it yields CASKEGGRLAGGPLSSYNEQFF.

The CDR3 nucleotides read TGTGCCAGCAGTAGGGACAGGGACTCACCCCTCCACTTT. Its translation: CASSRDRDSPLHF. The chain couples TRBV6-5 to TRBJ1-6; TRBD1 matches 9 bases. CDR3 length: 13 residues. The germline gives CDR1 MNHEY, CDR2 SVGAGI. The trim removed 5 bases at V and 10 bases at J, leaving 3 bases unmatched.

The gene calls are TRBV2 and TRBJ2-5; 7 nucleotides match TRBD1. Germline-derived CDR1 and CDR2 are SNHLY and FYNNEI. The CDR3 runs to 14 residues. V gave up 2 bases and J gave up 5 bases; unmatched junction bases: 5. The CDR3 DNA follows: TGTGCCAGCAGTGAATACACAGGGGAGGAGACCCAGTACTTC. Protein: CASSEYTGEETQYF.